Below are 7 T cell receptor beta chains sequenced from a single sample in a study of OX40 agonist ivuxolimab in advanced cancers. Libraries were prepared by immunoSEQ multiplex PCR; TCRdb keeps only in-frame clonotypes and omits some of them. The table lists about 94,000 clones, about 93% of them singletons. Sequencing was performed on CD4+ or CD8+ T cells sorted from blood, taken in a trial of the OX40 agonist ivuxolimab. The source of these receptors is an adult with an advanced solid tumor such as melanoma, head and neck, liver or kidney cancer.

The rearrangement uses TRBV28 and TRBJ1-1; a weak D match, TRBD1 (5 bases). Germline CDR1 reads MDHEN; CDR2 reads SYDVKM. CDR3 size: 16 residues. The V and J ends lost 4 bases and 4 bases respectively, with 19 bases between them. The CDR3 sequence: CASSYPLMRQTTEAFF. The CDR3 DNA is TGTGCCAGCAGTTACCCCTTAATGAGACAGACCACTGAAGCTTTCTTT.

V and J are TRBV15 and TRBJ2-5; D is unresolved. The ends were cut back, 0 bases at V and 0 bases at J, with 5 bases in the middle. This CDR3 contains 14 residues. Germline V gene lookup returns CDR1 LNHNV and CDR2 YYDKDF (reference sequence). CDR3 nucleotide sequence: TGTGCCACCAGCAGAGATTACTACCAAGAGACCCAGTACTTC. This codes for CATSRDYYQETQYF.

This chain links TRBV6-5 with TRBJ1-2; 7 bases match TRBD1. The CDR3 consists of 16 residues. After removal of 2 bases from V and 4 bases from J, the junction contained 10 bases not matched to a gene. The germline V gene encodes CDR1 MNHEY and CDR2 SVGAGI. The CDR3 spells CASSYHQTGKGYGYTF. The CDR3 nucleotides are TGTGCCAGCAGTTACCACCAGACAGGGAAAGGCTATGGCTACACCTTC.

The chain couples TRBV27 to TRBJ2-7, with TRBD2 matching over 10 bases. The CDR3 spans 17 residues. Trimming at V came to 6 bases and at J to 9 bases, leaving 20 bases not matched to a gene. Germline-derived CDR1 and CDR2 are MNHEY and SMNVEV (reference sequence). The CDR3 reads CASSRHGGTSDFKGQYF. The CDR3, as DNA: TGTGCCAGCAGCCGCCATGGGGGGACTAGCGATTTCAAAGGGCAGTACTTC.

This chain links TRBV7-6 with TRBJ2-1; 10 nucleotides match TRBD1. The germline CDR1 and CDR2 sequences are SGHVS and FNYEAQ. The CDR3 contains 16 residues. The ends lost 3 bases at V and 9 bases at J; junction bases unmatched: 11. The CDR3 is CASSFPLRDRGGEQFF. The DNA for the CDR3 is TGTGCCAGCAGCTTCCCTCTAAGGGACAGGGGCGGTGAGCAGTTCTTC. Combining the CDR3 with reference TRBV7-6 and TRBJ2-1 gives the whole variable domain GAGVSQSPRYKVTKRGQDVALRCDPISGHVSLYWYRQALGQGPEFLTYFNYEAQQDKSGLPNDRFSAERPEGSISTLTIQRTEQRDSAMYRCASSFPLRDRGGEQFFGPGTRLTVL.

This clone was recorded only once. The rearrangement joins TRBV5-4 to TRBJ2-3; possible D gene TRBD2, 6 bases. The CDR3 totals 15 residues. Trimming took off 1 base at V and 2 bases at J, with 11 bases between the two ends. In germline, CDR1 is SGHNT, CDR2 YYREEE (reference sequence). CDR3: CASSLSQRATDTQYF. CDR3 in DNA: TGTGCCAGCAGCTTGTCTCAGCGGGCCACAGATACGCAGTATTTT.

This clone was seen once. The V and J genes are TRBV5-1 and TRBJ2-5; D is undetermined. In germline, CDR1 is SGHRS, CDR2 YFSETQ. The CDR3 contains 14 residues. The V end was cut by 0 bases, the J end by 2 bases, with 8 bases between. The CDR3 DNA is TGCGCCAGCAGCTTGGGCACCCCTCAAGAGACCCAGTACTTC. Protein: CASSLGTPQETQYF.